Listed below are T cell receptor beta chains from one sample, sequenced in a study of identical twins' blood T cells. Each CDR3 protein is one row after TCRdb ran MiXCR on the 5' RACE reads. The sample consists of about 370,000 distinct CDR3 sequences, approximately 30% of them appearing once. The sequenced sample consisted of PBMCs. The receptors stem from a woman aged 18-49 years in good health. Both conserved end residues are part of each CDR3. The D gene is left open where the match is weak. Only part of the rows carry a size: once, few, many, or a class if the clone is expanded.

>-|TRBJ1-3|-|TRBV20-1
CSARAGTGSGNTIYF
TGCAGTGCTAGAGCGGGAACAGGCTCTGGAAACACCATATATTTT
>-|TRBJ2-7|TRBD1|TRBV27
CASRFAGTGSYEQYF
TGTGCCAGCAGATTCGCCGGGACAGGGAGCTACGAGCAGTACTTC
>few|TRBJ1-1|-|TRBV5-1
CASSFPPGRNTEAFF
TGCGCCAGCAGCTTCCCACCGGGACGGAACACTGAAGCTTTCTTT
>-|TRBJ2-1|-|TRBV20-1
CSARPLSLGRNEQLF
TGCAGTGCTAGACCCCTTAGCCTGGGTCGGAATGAGCAGCTCTTC
>many|TRBJ1-1|-|TRBV20-1
CSARGHFREKAIPEAFF
TGCAGTGCTAGAGGGCACTTCAGGGAGAAAGCGATACCTGAAGCTTTCTTT
>many|TRBJ1-4|-|TRBV5-1
CASSPTGLAHEKLFF
TGCGCCAGCAGCCCCACGGGCTTGGCCCATGAAAAACTGTTTTTT
>few|TRBJ1-2|TRBD1|TRBV5-1
CASSSQGATNYGYTF
TGCGCCAGCAGCAGTCAGGGGGCTACTAACTATGGCTACACCTTC
>few|TRBJ1-2|-|TRBV19
CASSAEFVHTF
TGTGCCAGTAGTGCGGAGTTCGTTCACACCTTC
>-|TRBJ2-2|TRBD1|TRBV6-1
CASLDRDTGELFF
TGTGCCAGCCTGGACAGGGATACCGGGGAGCTGTTTTTT
>many|TRBJ2-2|TRBD2|TRBV5-1
CASKFLAGDDTGELFF
TGCGCCAGCAAATTCCTAGCGGGAGATGACACCGGGGAGCTGTTTTTT
>-|TRBJ1-1|-|TRBV18
CASSLRSGFDTEAFF
TGTGCCAGCTCACTTCGGTCGGGGTTCGACACTGAAGCTTTCTTT
>few|TRBJ2-7|-|TRBV9
CASSVEERIYEQYF
TGTGCCAGCAGCGTAGAGGAGCGGATCTACGAGCAGTACTTC
>-|TRBJ2-3|TRBD1|TRBV19
CATGFTGAPDTQYF
TGTGCCACCGGCTTCACAGGGGCTCCAGATACGCAGTATTTT
>-|TRBJ2-7|-|TRBV14
CASSQGSVSYEQYF
TGTGCCAGCAGCCAAGGAAGTGTATCCTACGAGCAGTACTTC
>once|TRBJ2-7|-|TRBV11-2
CASSFQQTQLRAQYF
TGTGCCAGCAGCTTCCAACAGACTCAGCTACGCGCGCAGTACTTC
>-|TRBJ1-2|-|TRBV3-1
CASSPSGSFYDYTF
TGTGCCAGCAGCCCTAGTGGGTCTTTCTATGACTACACCTTC
>many|TRBJ1-2|-|TRBV5-6
CASSPDEYSYTF
TGTGCCAGCAGCCCGGACGAGTATAGCTACACCTTC
>-|TRBJ1-2|-|TRBV5-6
CAISPVGANYGYTF
TGTGCCATCAGCCCTGTTGGGGCAAACTATGGCTACACCTTC
>few|TRBJ1-2|TRBD1|TRBV19
CATTGTDYGYTF
TGTGCCACTACAGGGACAGACTATGGCTACACCTTC
>few|TRBJ2-3|-|TRBV28
CASSLPIADTQYF
TGTGCCAGCAGTTTACCTATCGCAGATACGCAGTATTTT
>few|TRBJ2-3|-|TRBV25-1
CASSEPRSFTDTQYF
TGTGCCAGCAGTGAACCGCGGTCCTTCACAGATACGCAGTATTTT
>few|TRBJ2-3|-|TRBV24-1
CATSDPTGSTDTQYF
TGTGCCACCAGTGATCCCACGGGGAGCACAGATACGCAGTATTTT
>-|TRBJ2-7|-|TRBV6-5
CASSYVPSATYEQYF
TGTGCCAGCAGTTATGTCCCCTCAGCCACCTACGAGCAGTACTTC
>-|TRBJ2-7|TRBD2|TRBV28
CASSYPGLASYEQYF
TGTGCCAGCAGCTACCCGGGACTAGCATCCTACGAGCAGTACTTC
>-|TRBJ1-6|-|TRBV3-1
CASSQSGRDSPLHF
TGTGCCAGCAGCCAGTCGGGACGGGATTCACCCCTCCACTTT
>many|TRBJ1-2|-|TRBV29-1
CSVELGPANYGYTF
TGCAGCGTTGAGTTAGGACCAGCTAACTATGGCTACACCTTC
>-|TRBJ2-1|TRBD1|TRBV27
CASSLTPDRPHRNEQFF
TGTGCCAGCAGTTTAACCCCGGACAGGCCTCATCGGAATGAGCAGTTCTTC
>few|TRBJ1-3|-|TRBV5-1
CASSLENGGNTIYF
TGCGCCAGCAGCTTGGAAAACGGTGGAAACACCATATATTTT
>few|TRBJ1-6|-|TRBV7-8
CASSLVGGLNSPLHF
TGTGCCAGCAGCTTAGTGGGTGGACTTAATTCACCCCTCCACTTT
>few|TRBJ2-3|-|TRBV6-6
CASSYTRLQGNTQYF
TGTGCCAGCAGTTACACCAGACTTCAGGGAAATACGCAGTATTTT
>many|TRBJ2-7|-|TRBV20-1
CSARLDSYEQYF
TGCAGTGCTAGGCTGGATTCCTACGAGCAGTACTTC
>few|TRBJ1-6|TRBD1|TRBV4-3
CASSQAGTGLDNSPLHF
TGCGCCAGCAGCCAAGCGGGGACAGGGTTAGATAATTCACCCCTCCACTTT
>-|TRBJ1-1|-|TRBV7-9
CASSSREGTRNTEAFF
TGTGCCAGCAGCTCGCGAGAGGGGACGAGGAACACTGAAGCTTTCTTT
>-|TRBJ1-2|TRBD1|TRBV5-1
CASSLGDRENYGYTF
TGCGCCAGCAGCTTAGGGGACAGAGAAAACTATGGCTACACCTTC
>few|TRBJ2-1|-|TRBV7-3
CASSLTEYNEQFF
TGTGCCAGCAGCTTAACAGAGTACAATGAGCAGTTCTTC
>few|TRBJ1-1|-|TRBV5-1
CASKRGEGMNTEAFF
TGCGCCAGCAAAAGGGGTGAGGGCATGAACACTGAAGCTTTCTTT
>many|TRBJ1-1|-|TRBV6-5
CASSYSRGATEAFF
TGTGCCAGCAGTTACTCGAGAGGGGCCACTGAAGCTTTCTTT
>-|TRBJ1-3|-|TRBV14
CASSYSRNSGNTIYF
TGTGCCAGCAGCTATTCACGGAACTCTGGAAACACCATATATTTT
>-|TRBJ1-2|TRBD1|TRBV20-1
CSAREGAKSGYTF
TGCAGTGCTAGGGAGGGGGCTAAATCTGGCTACACCTTC
>few|TRBJ1-1|-|TRBV27
CASMEPGGTEAFF
TGTGCCAGCATGGAGCCCGGAGGGACTGAAGCTTTCTTT
>-|TRBJ2-1|-|TRBV20-1
CSASPQLGEQFF
TGCAGTGCCTCTCCTCAATTGGGTGAGCAGTTCTTC
>-|TRBJ2-7|TRBD2|TRBV6-2/TRBV6-3
CASSIGLAAYEQYF
TGTGCCAGCAGTATTGGACTAGCAGCCTACGAGCAGTACTTC
>-|TRBJ2-5|TRBD2|TRBV20-1
CSATPGLAGETQYF
TGCAGTGCTACCCCGGGACTAGCAGGGGAGACCCAGTACTTC
>-|TRBJ1-6|-|TRBV2
CARAGHFNSPLHF
TGTGCCAGAGCGGGACACTTTAATTCACCCCTCCACTTT
>many|TRBJ2-7|TRBD1|TRBV29-1
CSVEDRTGGSEQYF
TGCAGCGTTGAAGATAGGACAGGGGGGAGCGAGCAGTACTTC